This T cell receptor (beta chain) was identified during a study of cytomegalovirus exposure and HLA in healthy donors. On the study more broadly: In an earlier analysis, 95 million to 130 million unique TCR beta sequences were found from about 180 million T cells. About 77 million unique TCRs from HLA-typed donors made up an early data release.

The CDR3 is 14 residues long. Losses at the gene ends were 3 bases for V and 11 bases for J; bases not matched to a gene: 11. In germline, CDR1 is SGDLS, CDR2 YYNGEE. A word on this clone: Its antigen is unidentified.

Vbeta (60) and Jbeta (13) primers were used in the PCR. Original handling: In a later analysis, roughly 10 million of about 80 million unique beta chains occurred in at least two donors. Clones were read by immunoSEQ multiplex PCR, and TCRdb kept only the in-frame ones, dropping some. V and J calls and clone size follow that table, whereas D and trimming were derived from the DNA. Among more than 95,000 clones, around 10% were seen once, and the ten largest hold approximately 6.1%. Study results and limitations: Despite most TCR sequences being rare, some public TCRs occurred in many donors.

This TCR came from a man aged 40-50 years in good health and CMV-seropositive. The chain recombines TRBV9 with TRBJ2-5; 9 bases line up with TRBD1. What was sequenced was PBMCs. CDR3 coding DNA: TGTGCCAGCAGCGGTACAGGGGGCCGAGGGGAGCAGTACTTC. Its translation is CASSGTGGRGEQYF.